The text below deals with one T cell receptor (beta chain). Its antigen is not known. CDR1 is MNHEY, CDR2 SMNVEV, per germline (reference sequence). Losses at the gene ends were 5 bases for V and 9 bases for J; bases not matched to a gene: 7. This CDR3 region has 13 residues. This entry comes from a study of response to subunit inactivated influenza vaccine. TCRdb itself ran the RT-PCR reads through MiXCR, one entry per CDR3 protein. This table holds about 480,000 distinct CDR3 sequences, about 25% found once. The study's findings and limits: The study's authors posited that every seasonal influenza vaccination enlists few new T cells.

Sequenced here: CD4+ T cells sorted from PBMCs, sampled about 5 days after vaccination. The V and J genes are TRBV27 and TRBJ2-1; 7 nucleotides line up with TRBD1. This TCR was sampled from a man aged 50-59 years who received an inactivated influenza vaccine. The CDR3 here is CASSLKGAREQFF. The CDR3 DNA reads TGTGCCAGCAGTCTTAAGGGGGCGCGTGAGCAGTTCTTC.